This T cell receptor beta chain was recorded in a study of blood T cell repertoires in COVID-19. As for the study in general: From the United States, Italy and Spain came samples of acute and convalescent COVID-19. Sample material is recorded as cDNA or gDNA derived from T cells, B-cell-depleted T cells, or PBMCs.

Symptom resolution, clearance, or two negative PCRs marked donors in Cohort 3 as recovered. Germline V gives CDR1 SNHLY, CDR2 FYNNEI. This CDR3 contains 15 residues. Trimming took 3 bases from V and 4 from J, leaving 13 bases between them. Produced via immunoSEQ multiplex PCR; TCRdb's table is partial and in-frame only. In the table there are about 480,000 clones, around 89% of which are singletons. This clonotype was sampled from a woman aged 35 to 49 who had recovered from COVID-19. The chain carries TRBV2 and TRBJ1-5; D is possibly TRBD1 (6 bases). Sequencing was performed on PBMCs or T cells enriched from blood (not recorded which). The CDR3 nucleotides read TGTGCCAGCAGTGAGGTGGACAGAACAAATCAGCCCCAGCATTTT. Its translation: CASSEVDRTNQPQHF.